The clone carrying this TCR beta chain was seen a few times. iRepertoire HTBI primers and Arm-PCR of CDR3 regions built TCR beta libraries. TCRdb re-derived calls from the multiplex PCR reads in MiXCR, one entry per CDR3 protein. Counted here are 440,000 or so distinct CDR3 sequences, roughly 15% occurring once; the ten biggest clones make up about 10%. This sample was included in a study of regulatory T cells in long-lasting Graves disease. Trimming cost V 7 bases and J 4 bases, with 29 bases left between them. The germline CDR1 and CDR2 sequences are MNHEY and SMNVEV (reference sequence). The CDR3 loop spans 18 amino acids. Time point noted: newly diagnosed GD, antithyroid drugs for less than 3 months. The authors made the TCR library using RNA they extracted from PBMCs. The same sample was also used in a study of T cells in Graves' hyperthyroidism and ophthalmopathy.

Sequenced material: peripheral blood mononuclear cells (PBMCs), taken at new diagnosis, from a patient treated with antithyroid drugs. This TCR was recovered from a woman aged 25 to 39 with Graves disease. The V and J genes are TRBV27 and TRBJ2-7; D unclear. The CDR3 DNA reads TGTGCCAGCACCCGGTGGAGTGCACCCAATGCTGGGCCATACGAGCAGTACTTC. This encodes CASTRWSAPNAGPYEQYF.